This T cell receptor beta chain was captured by sequencing in a study of T cell responses to AZD1222 COVID-19 vaccine. Profiling relied on immunoSEQ multiplex PCR, and the TCRdb table lists in-frame clones only, not all of them. This sample has approximately 88,000 clones, with about 88% found just once. Study-wide results and caveats: Clonal diversity was possibly underestimated, and the donors were mostly white British, with more females. CD4 TCRs covered the whole spike, strongest at regions 160-218 and 743-854.

CDR1 MNHNY and CDR2 SVGAGI come from the germline V gene (reference sequence). The CDR3 contains 12 residues. V dropped 7 bases and J dropped 1 base, with 8 bases sitting between them. Details on this clone: Its antigen is unidentified.

The chain employs TRBV6-6 and TRBJ2-7; no definite D call. The origin of this receptor is an adult who received the AZD1222 COVID-19 vaccine. The specimen was peripheral blood, collected 28 days after the second AZD1222 dose. CDR3 DNA sequence: TGTGCCAGCACGAGGAGTTCCTACGAGCAGTACTTC. Its protein product is CASTRSSYEQYF.